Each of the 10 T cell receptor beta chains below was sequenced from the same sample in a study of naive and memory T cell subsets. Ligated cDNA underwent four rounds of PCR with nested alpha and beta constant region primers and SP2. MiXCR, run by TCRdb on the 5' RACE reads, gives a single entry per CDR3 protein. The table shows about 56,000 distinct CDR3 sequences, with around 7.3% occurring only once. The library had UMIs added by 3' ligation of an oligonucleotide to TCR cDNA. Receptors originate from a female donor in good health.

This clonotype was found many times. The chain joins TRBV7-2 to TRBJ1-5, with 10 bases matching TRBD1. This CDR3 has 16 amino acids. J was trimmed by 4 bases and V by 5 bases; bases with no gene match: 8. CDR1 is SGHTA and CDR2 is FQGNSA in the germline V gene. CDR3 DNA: TGTGCCAGCAGCGGTCCCGGGACAGGGGCTAATCAGCCCCAGCATTTT. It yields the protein CASSGPGTGANQPQHF.

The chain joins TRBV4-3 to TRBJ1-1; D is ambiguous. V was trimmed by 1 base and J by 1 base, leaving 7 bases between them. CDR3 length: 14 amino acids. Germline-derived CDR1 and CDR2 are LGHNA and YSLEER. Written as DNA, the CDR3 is TGCGCCAGCAGCCAAGTGGTCAAGAACACTGAAGCTTTCTTT. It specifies CASSQVVKNTEAFF.

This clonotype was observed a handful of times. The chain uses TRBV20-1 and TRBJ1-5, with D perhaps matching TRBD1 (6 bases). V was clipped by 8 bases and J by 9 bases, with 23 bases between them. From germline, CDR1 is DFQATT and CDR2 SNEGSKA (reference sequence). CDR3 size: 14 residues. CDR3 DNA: TGCAGTTCCGGTGGCAGGGGACTAGATGGGCCCCAGCATTTT. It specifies CSSGGRGLDGPQHF.

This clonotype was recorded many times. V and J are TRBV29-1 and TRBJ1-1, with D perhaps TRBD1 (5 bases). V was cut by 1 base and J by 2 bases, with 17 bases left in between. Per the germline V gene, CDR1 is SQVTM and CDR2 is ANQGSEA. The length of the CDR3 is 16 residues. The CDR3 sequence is CSVEGSNRPLNTEAFF. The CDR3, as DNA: TGCAGCGTTGAAGGGTCGAACAGGCCGCTTAACACTGAAGCTTTCTTT.

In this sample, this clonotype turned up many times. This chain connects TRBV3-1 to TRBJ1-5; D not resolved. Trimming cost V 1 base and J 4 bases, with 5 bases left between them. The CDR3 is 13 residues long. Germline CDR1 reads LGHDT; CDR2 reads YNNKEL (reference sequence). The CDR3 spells CASSQGRNQPQHF. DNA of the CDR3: TGTGCCAGCAGCCAAGGACGGAATCAGCCCCAGCATTTT. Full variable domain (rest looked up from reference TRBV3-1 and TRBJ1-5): DTAVSQTPKYLVTQMGNDKSIKCEQNLGHDTMYWYKQDSKKFLKIMFSYNNKELIINETVPNRFSPKSPDKAHLNLHINSLELGDSAVYFCASSQGRNQPQHFGDGTRLSIL.

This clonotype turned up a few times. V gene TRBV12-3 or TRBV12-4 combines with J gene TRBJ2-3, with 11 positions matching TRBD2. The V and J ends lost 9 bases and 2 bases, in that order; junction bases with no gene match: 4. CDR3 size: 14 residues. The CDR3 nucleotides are TGTGCCAGTAATAGCGGGGGGGCCACAGATACGCAGTATTTT. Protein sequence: CASNSGGATDTQYF.

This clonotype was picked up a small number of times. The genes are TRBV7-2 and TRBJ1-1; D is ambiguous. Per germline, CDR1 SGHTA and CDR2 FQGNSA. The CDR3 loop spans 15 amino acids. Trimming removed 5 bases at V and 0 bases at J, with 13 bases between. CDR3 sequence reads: CASSLTQQVNTEAFF. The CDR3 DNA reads TGTGCCAGCAGCCTCACCCAACAAGTGAACACTGAAGCTTTCTTT.

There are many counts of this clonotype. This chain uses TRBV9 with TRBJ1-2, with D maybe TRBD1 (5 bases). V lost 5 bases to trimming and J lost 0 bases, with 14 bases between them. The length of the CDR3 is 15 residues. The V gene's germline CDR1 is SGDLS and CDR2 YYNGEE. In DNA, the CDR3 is TGTGCCAGCAGTCGCCCAGGGAGCCCTAACTATGGCTACACCTTC. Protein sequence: CASSRPGSPNYGYTF.

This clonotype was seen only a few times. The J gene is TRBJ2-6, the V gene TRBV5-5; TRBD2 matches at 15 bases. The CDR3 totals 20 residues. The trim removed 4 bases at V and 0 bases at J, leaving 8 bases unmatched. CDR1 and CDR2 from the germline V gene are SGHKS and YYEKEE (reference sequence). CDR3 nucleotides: TGTGCCAGCAGCCCCCGGACTAGCGGGGGGGGGAGCTCTGGGGCCAACGTCCTGACTTTC. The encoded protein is CASSPRTSGGGSSGANVLTF.

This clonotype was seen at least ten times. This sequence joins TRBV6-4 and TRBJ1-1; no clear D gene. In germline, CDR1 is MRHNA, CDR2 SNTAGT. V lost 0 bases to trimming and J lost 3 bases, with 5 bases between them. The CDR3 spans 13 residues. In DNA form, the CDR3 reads TGTGCCAGCAGTGACTCTGGGGACACTGAAGCTTTCTTT. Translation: CASSDSGDTEAFF.